These 10 T cell receptor beta chains were sequenced from one sample in a study of shared clonotypes between healthy human individuals. This table comes from immunoSEQ multiplex PCR, and its TCRdb copy is limited to in-frame clones, with some not included. This table holds 640,000 or so clones, more than 70% found once. The specimen sequenced was memory CD4+ T cells sorted from blood. Noted subset: CD45RA-negative fraction. The receptors shown here come from a woman aged 25 to 39 in good health.

This clone was seen a single time. The CDR3 nucleotides are TGTGCCAGCAGTTCCAACCGGGGCGGCTACGGCGAGCAGTACTTC. Amino acid sequence: CASSSNRGGYGEQYF. The V and J genes are TRBV6-5 and TRBJ2-7; TRBD1 or TRBD2 may be the D gene (5 bases each). Trimming cost V 4 bases and J 6 bases, with 19 bases left between them. This CDR3 is built from 15 residues. Germline V gene data show CDR1 as MNHEY and CDR2 as SVGAGI.

This sequence joins TRBV18 and TRBJ2-7; perhaps D is TRBD1 or TRBD2 (5 bases each). Trimming took 2 bases from V and 6 from J, leaving 11 bases between them. The CDR3 is 13 amino acids. Germline V gene lookup returns CDR1 KGHSH and CDR2 LQKENI. CDR3 nucleotide sequence: TGTGCCAGCTCACCATTAACGGGGCTCGAGCAGTACTTC. Amino acids: CASSPLTGLEQYF.

This clone was seen many times. V is TRBV7-2 and J is TRBJ2-7, with 12 bases identical to TRBD2. Per germline, CDR1 SGHTA and CDR2 FQGNSA. Trimming took 5 bases from V and 3 from J; bases not matched to a gene: 5. The CDR3 is made up of 15 amino acids. The CDR3 region is CASSPLAGGHYEQYF. The CDR3 DNA is TGTGCCAGCAGCCCACTAGCGGGAGGCCACTACGAGCAGTACTTC.

The chain joins TRBV10-1 to TRBJ2-3; no clear D gene. This CDR3 is built from 17 residues. V shed 2 bases and J shed 0 bases, with 15 bases lying between them. The germline V gene has CDR1 WNHNN and CDR2 SYGVQD (reference sequence). The CDR3 DNA reads as TGCGCCAGCAGTGAGATGGGGTCCCACGCTAGCACAGATACGCAGTATTTT. Protein product: CASSEMGSHASTDTQYF.

The rearrangement uses TRBV5-1 and TRBJ2-5; D ambiguous. The CDR3 loop spans 12 amino acids. Trimming stripped 4 bases from V and 4 bases from J, with 8 bases between. The germline gives CDR1 SGHRS, CDR2 YFSETQ. The CDR3 bases are TGCGCCAGCAGCCGGGCTTTAGAGACCCAGTACTTC. Protein sequence: CASSRALETQYF.

This chain links TRBV5-1 with TRBJ2-7; TRBD2 matches 8 bases. The junction had 5 bases not matched to a gene; V was cut back by 0 bases and J by 3 bases. CDR1 is SGHRS, CDR2 YFSETQ, per germline. The CDR3 runs 15 residues. CDR3 loop: CASSLAGGDYYEQYF. CDR3 nucleotide sequence: TGCGCCAGCAGCTTGGCCGGGGGGGACTACTACGAGCAGTACTTC.

The chain recombines TRBV29-1 with TRBJ2-1; 9 bases fit TRBD2. Germline V lookup: CDR1 SQVTM, CDR2 ANQGSEA. The V segment lost 6 bases and the J segment 6 bases; nucleotides outside the gene matches: 12. The CDR3 spans 15 residues. The CDR3 nucleotides are TGCAGCGTCGCGGGACTAGCAATCGGATCCAATGAGCAGTTCTTC. It encodes CSVAGLAIGSNEQFF.

This clone came up a few times. The chain has TRBV6-1 and TRBJ2-5, with TRBD1 as a possible D gene (6 bases). The V and J ends lost 6 bases and 1 base respectively, with 9 bases between them. Germline CDR1 MNHNS, CDR2 SASEGT. CDR3 length: 13 residues. The DNA for the CDR3 is TGTGCCAGCAGCCGGGACACCCAAGAGACCCAGTACTTC. Its translation is CASSRDTQETQYF.

The V gene is TRBV6-5, the J gene TRBJ2-2; 11 nucleotides line up with TRBD2. In germline, CDR1 is MNHEY, CDR2 SVGAGI. The V gene end was trimmed by 6 bases and the J gene end by 6 bases; junction bases not matched to a gene: 6. This CDR3 is built from 15 residues. The DNA for the CDR3 is TGTGCCAGCAGACCTCTAGCGGGAGGAGCCGGGGAGCTGTTTTTT. Its protein is CASRPLAGGAGELFF.

There are a few counts of this clone. The CDR3 loop is CASSVASFETQYF. CDR3 DNA: TGTGCCAGCAGCGTAGCTAGCTTTGAGACCCAGTACTTC. The chain carries TRBV9 and TRBJ2-5; maybe TRBD2 (5 bases). The CDR3 spans 13 residues. CDR1 and CDR2 (germline): SGDLS, YYNGEE. The V and J ends lost 0 bases and 5 bases respectively, with 8 bases between them.